This entry features one TCR beta chain sequence. This clonotype was seen at least ten times. The antigen it binds to is not known. One base away there is no much larger clone; base qualities are not given. Amplification of TCR beta CDR3 regions was carried out from RNA transcripts. For the first round of RT-PCR on the TCR CDR3, the HTBI primer set was used together with the Qiagen OneStep RT-PCR kit. The libraries were constructed in a second round of multiplex PCR and then size-selected and purified. The libraries were sequenced on an Illumina HiSeq2000 using paired-end 100 bp reads. Concerning the study's data processing: Raw data were processed with SOAPnuke, discarding reads with adapters, uncalled bases, mean Phred below 15, or no exact constant-primer or identifier match. COPE v1.2.5 was used to merge high-quality paired reads, and clonotypes were defined as unique nucleotide sequences. MiTCR v1.1 was used to align the clonotypes against IMGT TRBV, TRBD and TRBJ reference segments. The analysis included only V-J combinations with a frequency above 0.0001, which together covered approximately 99% of the repertoires. A TCS score was defined as the ratio of F50 (clonal expansion) to E x V (chaos), with BLOSUM62-based TCRdist applied between CDR3 peptides within each V-J. Welch's t-statistics and random forest reduced 514 V-J features to around 14, which were used in a naive Bayes classifier (R e1071). TCRdb redid the processing of the public reads, applying fastp at Q25 and MiXCR, and retained in-frame beta chains. Rows are unified per CDR3 protein, each entry keeping the most common DNA and genes. The V and J calls come from TCRdb's annotation, not from the publication. In all, the sample holds roughly 420,000 distinct CDR3 sequences, and approximately 14% of those were seen once. The leading ten clones occupy around 7% of the sample.

This specimen belongs to a study of T cells in Graves' hyperthyroidism and ophthalmopathy (dated by TCRdb to the late 2010s). With respect to the entire study: Peripheral blood was collected at initial diagnosis, before any treatment. To identify distinguishing TCR V-J signatures, a discovery cohort of around 100 patients was used, comprising 43 with Graves' ophthalmopathy and 57 with stable Graves' hyperthyroidism. Prospective prediction of ophthalmopathy was tested in an independent validation cohort consisting of some 18 hyperthyroidism patients and 15 to 17 patients who later progressed to ophthalmopathy. For training and testing, the approximately 92 patients in the discovery cohort were randomly divided in a 7:3 ratio. The study also compared thyroid tissue and blood T-cell repertoires from five or six Graves' hyperthyroidism patients. Following sampling, methimazole starting at 30 mg daily was given to hyperthyroidism patients, and high-dose intravenous methylprednisolone was given to ophthalmopathy patients. The paper reports TCR Vbeta CDR3 sequencing of some 140 peripheral blood samples: some 41 ophthalmopathy, under 85 hyperthyroidism and approximately 17 progressor patients.

On the study overall, not on this receptor specifically: During validation, the model predicted progression to ophthalmopathy a median of approximately 6.5 months ahead of onset, with 70.59% sensitivity and around 73% specificity. Blood samples also contained most of the expanded thyroid clonotypes (frequency above 0.001), which suggests that blood repertoires may reflect thyroid immune responses. No statistical method was used to fix the sample size in advance, and group allocation was not hidden from the investigators. A model built on a 13 V-J signature distinguished ophthalmopathy from stable hyperthyroidism, reaching 85% to 90% sensitivity and under 84% specificity in cross-validation and 80%/75% in testing.

According to the germline V gene, CDR1 reads SGDLS and CDR2 reads YYNGEE. CDR3 length: 15 amino acids, cysteine to phenylalanine. Here the CDR3 DNA is all that survives: 45 bases in frame from base 1. The V end gives up 5 bases and the J end 0 bases, leaving 5 bases in the junction not matched to a gene. Stable Graves' hyperthyroidism was defined as no progression to ophthalmopathy during 18 months of follow-up. The hyperthyroidism patients were between 18 and 65 years old and newly diagnosed, with a disease duration of less than 2 months. Exclusion was applied to patients with uncontrolled infections, other autoimmune diseases, pregnancy or lactation. Diagnoses were established on the basis of clinical symptoms, serum thyroxine and TRAb, thyroid ultrasound, and orbital computed tomography. PBMCs were separated from under 11 ml of fresh peripheral blood using Ficoll-Paque density gradient centrifugation. Total RNA was extracted with Trizol reagent, and quality was checked on an Agilent 2100 Bioanalyzer.

This clonotype was obtained from a woman younger than 35 with Graves' hyperthyroidism. Rearrangement joined TRBV9 to TRBJ2-4, and TRBD2 aligns with 7 junction nucleotides. What was sequenced was blood. The CDR3 sequence is CASSTGGLAKNIQYF. The bases read TGTGCCAGCAGTACCGGGGGGTTAGCCAAAAACATTCAGTACTTC.